A selection of T cell receptor beta chains follows, all from one sample in a study of cytotoxic CD8 clonotypes in ibrutinib-treated CLL. The data were produced by immunoSEQ multiplex PCR, yet TCRdb's version contains in-frame clones alone and is incomplete. The sample lists roughly 100,000 clones, around four fifths occurring once. The sequenced sample was PBMCs, obtained after 12 months of ibrutinib treatment. The receptors were gathered from a human donor with chronic lymphocytic leukemia. Each CDR3 is given with its conserved first and last residue. Each record gives: V gene, J gene, CDR3 protein.

V: TRBV30; J: TRBJ1-1; CDR3: CAWTIARGNTEAFF
V: TRBV6-6; J: TRBJ1-3; CDR3: CASTNGQVAGNTIYF
V: TRBV4-2; J: TRBJ1-2; CDR3: CASSQGLLANYGYTF
V: TRBV9; J: TRBJ2-7; CDR3: CASSVAPFYEQYF
V: TRBV30; J: TRBJ2-3; CDR3: CAWSVGDPTDTQYF
V: TRBV14; J: TRBJ1-2; CDR3: CASSPPTYLYGYTF
V: TRBV28; J: TRBJ1-1; CDR3: CASRPQWGNTEAFF
V: TRBV6-6; J: TRBJ2-7; CDR3: CASGPDNREQYF
V: TRBV28; J: TRBJ1-2; CDR3: CASSSDRRANYGYTF
V: TRBV27; J: TRBJ1-6; CDR3: CASSPRWEGYNSPLHF
V: TRBV6-4; J: TRBJ2-3; CDR3: CASSDSLAGGPDTQYF